The 27 T cell receptor beta chains listed next were all sequenced from one sample in a study of PD-L1 blockade in urothelial cancer. Assay used: immunoSEQ multiplex PCR; TCRdb lists only in-frame clones, some missing. The sample shows 100,000 or so clones, about 90% of them seen only once. Sequences were derived from PBMCs, sampled around atezolizumab (anti-PD-L1) treatment. All receptors come from an elderly woman with urothelial cancer.

This clone was seen only once. V gene TRBV28 combines with J gene TRBJ2-7, with a possible D match to TRBD1 (6 bases). The length of the CDR3 is 12 residues. In germline, CDR1 is MDHEN, CDR2 SYDVKM. V was clipped by 7 bases and J by 8 bases, with 15 bases between them. CDR3 bases: TGTGCCAGCAATTATGTCAGGGGCAAGCAGTACTTC. As protein: CASNYVRGKQYF.

The V call is TRBV9, the J call TRBJ2-5; the match to TRBD2 covers 12 bases. The CDR3 spans 15 residues. Trimming at V came to 0 bases and at J to 3 bases, leaving 0 bases not matched to a gene. The germline V gene has CDR1 SGDLS and CDR2 YYNGEE. The CDR3 region has the DNA TGTGCCAGCAGCGTAGCTAGCGGGAGGGAAGAGACCCAGTACTTC. This gives the protein CASSVASGREETQYF.

The gene calls are TRBV9 and TRBJ2-1, with TRBD2 matching 7 bases. Per germline, CDR1 SGDLS and CDR2 YYNGEE. Losses at the gene ends were 0 bases for V and 4 bases for J; bases not matched to a gene: 4. This CDR3 region has 15 residues. The CDR3 DNA reads as TGTGCCAGCAGCGTAGCTAGCGGCACTTACAATGAGCAGTTCTTC. As protein: CASSVASGTYNEQFF.

This clone was detected once. This rearrangement joins TRBV2 to TRBJ1-2, with 8 bases aligning to TRBD1. Looked up from germline, CDR1 is SNHLY and CDR2 is FYNNEI. V trimming: 6 bases; J trimming: 4 bases; junction bases outside the gene matches: 7. This CDR3 has 14 amino acids. CDR3 sequence: CASSPKQGGYGYTF. The DNA for the CDR3 is TGTGCCAGCAGCCCCAAACAGGGGGGCTATGGCTACACCTTC.

The chain carries TRBV6-5 and TRBJ2-7; D gene unclear. This CDR3 spans 11 amino acids. Germline V gene lookup returns CDR1 MNHEY and CDR2 SVGAGI. The V gene lost 8 bases and the J gene lost 5 bases, with 10 bases spanning the gap. This CDR3 is CASPRIHEQYF. DNA for the CDR3: TGTGCCAGCCCGAGGATCCACGAGCAGTACTTC.

The chain couples TRBV2 to TRBJ2-7; D may be TRBD2 (5 bases). Germline V lookup: CDR1 SNHLY, CDR2 FYNNEI. Trimming took 7 bases from V and 6 from J, leaving 10 bases between them. CDR3 length: 11 amino acids. As DNA, the CDR3 is TGTGCCAGCAATACAGAGGGCGAGCAGTACTTC. It codes for CASNTEGEQYF.

The gene calls are TRBV6-5 and TRBJ1-5; D uncertain. In germline, CDR1 is MNHEY, CDR2 SVGAGI. V was clipped by 8 bases and J by 2 bases, with 10 bases between them. CDR3 length equals 13 residues. CDR3 bases: TGTGCCAGCGGGGAGATTGGCAATCAGCCCCAGCATTTT. Its translation: CASGEIGNQPQHF.

The chain employs TRBV19 and TRBJ2-1; TRBD2 matches 11 bases. The CDR3 totals 15 residues. The germline V gene has CDR1 LNHDA and CDR2 SQIVND (reference sequence). Germline trimming cut 6 bases from V and 5 bases from J; bases unmatched to any gene: 6. The CDR3 sequence is CASRPSGRSNNEQFF. The CDR3, as DNA: TGTGCCAGTAGGCCTAGCGGGAGGTCGAACAATGAGCAGTTCTTC.

The gene calls are TRBV11-1 and TRBJ2-3, with 9 bases that match TRBD2. The V gene end was trimmed by 8 bases and the J gene end by 6 bases; junction bases not matched to a gene: 6. CDR3 length: 13 residues. Germline V lookup: CDR1 SGHAT, CDR2 FQDESV (reference sequence). In DNA, the CDR3 is TGTGCCAGCTCCCGGACTAGCGTGGATACGCAGTATTTT. Protein: CASSRTSVDTQYF.

The rearrangement links TRBV5-1 to TRBJ2-3; weak D call: TRBD2 (6 bases). The ends were cut back, 2 bases at V and 8 bases at J, with 33 bases in the middle. Germline V gene sequence: CDR1 SGHRS, CDR2 YFSETQ. CDR3 length: 20 residues. CDR3 protein: CASSLRLGEFSGPLLGTQYF. As DNA, the CDR3 is TGCGCCAGCAGCTTACGATTGGGGGAGTTTAGCGGTCCCCTCTTGGGTACGCAGTATTTT.

The chain couples TRBV18 to TRBJ2-7, with D unclear. Germline V gene sequence: CDR1 KGHSH, CDR2 LQKENI. CDR3 length: 12 amino acids. The V end lost 3 bases, the J end lost 5 bases, and 8 bases lay between the germline ends. The CDR3 spells CASSPNQNEQYF. CDR3 sequence (DNA): TGTGCCAGCTCACCTAACCAGAACGAGCAGTACTTC.

The V call is TRBV29-1, the J call TRBJ2-7, with D perhaps matching TRBD1 (6 bases). Trimming removed 6 bases from V and 3 bases from J, with 15 bases in between. This CDR3 is 13 amino acids long. Germline-derived CDR1 and CDR2 are SQVTM and ANQGSEA. DNA of the CDR3: TGCAGCGTCGGGACACATAATGACTACGAGCAGTACTTC. Encoded protein: CSVGTHNDYEQYF.

The chain recombines TRBV6-1 with TRBJ2-7, with 11 bases fitting TRBD2. This CDR3 contains 15 residues. Germline V gives CDR1 MNHNS, CDR2 SASEGT. The V and J ends lost 4 bases and 0 bases, in that order; junction bases with no gene match: 2. The CDR3 DNA follows: TGTGCCAGCAGTGGGGGACTAGCGGCCTCCTACGAGCAGTACTTC. Amino acids: CASSGGLAASYEQYF.

This clone has a single count. The J gene is TRBJ2-2, the V gene TRBV2, with 9 bases identical to TRBD2. Germline values: CDR1 SNHLY, CDR2 FYNNEI. CDR3 size: 15 residues. Trimming removed 7 bases from V and 3 bases from J; junction bases left unmatched: 6. The CDR3 protein is CASNLLAGDTGELFF. The CDR3 region has the DNA TGTGCCAGCAACCTGTTAGCGGGAGACACCGGGGAGCTGTTTTTT.

The chain joins TRBV28 to TRBJ1-1; D not certain. The germline V gene encodes CDR1 MDHEN and CDR2 SYDVKM. Deletions cut 8 bases from V and 4 bases from J, with 14 bases between. The CDR3 is made up of 13 amino acids. The CDR3 spells CASSAARPTEAFF. The CDR3 DNA follows: TGTGCCAGCTCTGCGGCACGGCCCACTGAAGCTTTCTTT.

This chain connects TRBV7-8 to TRBJ2-1; 13 positions match TRBD2. The V gene's germline CDR1 is SGHVS and CDR2 FQNEAQ. The CDR3 has 15 amino acids. V lost 5 bases and J lost 4; bases outside the gene matches: 2. This CDR3 reads CASSPGLAGYNEQFF. The CDR3, as DNA: TGTGCCAGCAGCCCGGGACTAGCGGGGTACAATGAGCAGTTCTTC.

The chain recombines TRBV6-1 with TRBJ2-7, with TRBD2 matching over 9 bases. The J segment lost 7 bases and the V segment lost 3 bases, leaving 10 bases of the junction unmatched. This CDR3 has 15 amino acids. Germline V gives CDR1 MNHNS, CDR2 SASEGT. The CDR3 nucleotides read TGTGCCAGCAGTGAGGGGGCGGGAGGGCCGAAAGAGCAGTACTTC. Translation gives CASSEGAGGPKEQYF.

CDR3 amino acids: CASSKPGQGYF. DNA of the CDR3: TGTGCCAGCAGCAAGCCGGGACAGGGGTACTTC. The chain joins TRBV11-3 to TRBJ2-4, with TRBD1 matching 9 bases. CDR3 length: 11 amino acids. Unmatched junction bases numbered 5, after V lost 5 bases and J lost 15 bases. CDR1 and CDR2 (germline): SGHNT, YENEEA. Complete variable domain (other parts from reference TRBV11-3 and TRBJ2-4): EAGVVQSPRYKIIEKKQPVAFWCNPISGHNTLYWYLQNLGQGPELLIRYENEEAVDDSQLPKDRFSAERLKGVDSTLKIQPAELGDSAVYLCASSKPGQGYFGAGTRLSVL.

This rearrangement joins TRBV2 to TRBJ2-2, with TRBD1 identical over 7 bases. V lost 1 base and J lost 6; bases outside the gene matches: 5. Germline V CDR1 and CDR2: SNHLY, FYNNEI. The CDR3 length is 15 residues. This CDR3 is CASSEVGQGAGELFF. CDR3 coding DNA: TGTGCCAGCAGTGAAGTGGGGCAGGGGGCCGGGGAGCTGTTTTTT.

The genes are TRBV6-5 and TRBJ1-4, with TRBD1 matching over 7 bases. V trimming: 0 bases; J trimming: 8 bases; junction bases outside the gene matches: 9. CDR3 size: 16 residues. CDR1 and CDR2 (germline): MNHEY, SVGAGI. The CDR3 DNA reads as TGTGCCAGCAGTTACTCGGTCAACCTCAGGGGGGAAAAACTGTTTTTT. This sequence encodes CASSYSVNLRGEKLFF.

The chain has TRBV21-1 and TRBJ1-2; whether TRBD1, the table's D call, matches the DNA was not checked. TRBV21-1 is termed a pseudogene. This CDR3 comprises 14 residues. In nucleotides, the CDR3 is TGTGCCAGTGAAACAAGGGGGCACAGCTATGGCTACACCTTC. Residues: CASETRGHSYGYTF.

The chain is built from TRBV6-5 and TRBJ2-3; D is perhaps TRBD1 (6 bases). Trimming removed 2 bases from V and 3 bases from J, with 15 bases in between. This CDR3 region has 16 residues. Germline V lookup: CDR1 MNHEY, CDR2 SVGAGI. The CDR3 protein is CASSYGRGRGTDTQYF. DNA of the CDR3: TGTGCCAGCAGTTACGGTAGGGGTAGGGGGACAGATACGCAGTATTTT.

The chain combines TRBV4-2 with TRBJ1-5; no reliable D call. V lost 0 bases, J lost 5 bases, and 11 bases lay in between. Per germline, CDR1 LGHNA and CDR2 YNFKEQ. This CDR3 has 15 amino acids. The CDR3 sequence is CASSQEAVGHQPQHF. The DNA of the CDR3 is TGTGCCAGCAGCCAAGAAGCTGTTGGGCATCAGCCCCAGCATTTT.

The rearrangement joins TRBV28 to TRBJ1-3; D gene uncertain. This CDR3 is 14 amino acids long. The V end was cut by 5 bases, the J end by 10 bases, with 18 bases between. Germline assignment: CDR1 MDHEN and CDR2 SYDVKM. The CDR3 nucleotides are TGTGCCAGCAGTCCCTTACCCGAACAAAAGACCATATATTTT. Translating it yields CASSPLPEQKTIYF.

This clone was recorded only once. The gene calls are TRBV10-3 and TRBJ1-2; D is possibly TRBD1 (6 bases). Germline-derived CDR1 and CDR2 are ENHRY and SYGVKD. The V end lost 2 bases, the J end lost 6 bases, and 13 bases lay between the germline ends. This CDR3 spans 14 amino acids. The CDR3 sequence: CAISEHRGADGYTF. The CDR3 nucleotides are TGTGCCATCAGTGAGCACCGGGGGGCGGATGGCTACACCTTC.

The chain combines TRBV7-8 with TRBJ1-5; 9 bases align to TRBD1. J gave up 3 bases and V 11 bases, and 5 bases lay outside the gene matches. Germline CDR1 is SGHVS and CDR2 is FQNEAQ. This CDR3 contains 13 residues. This CDR3 reads CAGGQGVNQPQHF. CDR3 DNA sequence: TGTGCCGGGGGACAGGGCGTCAATCAGCCCCAGCATTTT.

The V and J genes are TRBV6-6 and TRBJ1-1, with a tentative D call TRBD1 (5 bases). This CDR3 comprises 12 residues. Trimming took off 2 bases at V and 6 bases at J, with 7 bases between the two ends. Germline CDR1 reads MNHNY; CDR2 reads SVGAGI (reference sequence). This chain's CDR3 is CASSYGGAEAFF. Written as DNA, the CDR3 is TGTGCCAGCAGTTACGGAGGGGCTGAAGCTTTCTTT.